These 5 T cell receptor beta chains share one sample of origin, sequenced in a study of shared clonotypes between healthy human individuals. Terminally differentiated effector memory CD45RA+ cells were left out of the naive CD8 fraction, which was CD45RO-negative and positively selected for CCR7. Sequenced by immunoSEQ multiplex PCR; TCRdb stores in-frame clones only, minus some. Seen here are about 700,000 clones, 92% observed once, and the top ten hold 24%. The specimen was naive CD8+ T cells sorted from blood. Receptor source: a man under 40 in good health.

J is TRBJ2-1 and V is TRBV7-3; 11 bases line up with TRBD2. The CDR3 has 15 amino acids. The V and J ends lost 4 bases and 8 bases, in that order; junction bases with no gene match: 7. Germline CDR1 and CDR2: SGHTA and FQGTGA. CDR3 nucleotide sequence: TGTGCCAGCAGCTCGGTAGCGGGAGGGCGCGATGAGCAGTTCTTC. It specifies CASSSVAGGRDEQFF.

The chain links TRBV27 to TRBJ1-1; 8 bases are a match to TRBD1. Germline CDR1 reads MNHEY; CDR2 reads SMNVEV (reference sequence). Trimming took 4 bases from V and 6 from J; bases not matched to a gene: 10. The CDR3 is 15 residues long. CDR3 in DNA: TGTGCCAGCAGTTCCCAGGGGGCGCGGGGTCCTGAAGCTTTCTTT. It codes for CASSSQGARGPEAFF.

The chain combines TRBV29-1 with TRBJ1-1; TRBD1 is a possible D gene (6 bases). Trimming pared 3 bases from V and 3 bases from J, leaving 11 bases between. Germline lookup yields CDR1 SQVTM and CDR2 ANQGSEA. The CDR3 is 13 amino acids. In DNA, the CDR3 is TGCAGCGTTGACACAGGACAGTACACTGAAGCTTTCTTT. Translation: CSVDTGQYTEAFF.

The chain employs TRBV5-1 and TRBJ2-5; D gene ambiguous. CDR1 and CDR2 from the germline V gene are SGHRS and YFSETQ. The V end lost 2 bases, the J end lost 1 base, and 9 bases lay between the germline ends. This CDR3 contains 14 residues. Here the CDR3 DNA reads TGCGCCAGCAGCTTTAGGAGCCCCCAAGAGACCCAGTACTTC. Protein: CASSFRSPQETQYF.

Here the CDR3 reads CASSPHPLGRAEEKDTQYF. CDR3 in DNA: TGTGCCAGCAGCCCCCACCCTCTGGGGCGCGCTGAAGAGAAAGATACGCAGTATTTT. This chain joins TRBV11-2 and TRBJ2-3; TRBD1 is a possible D gene (5 bases). V gave up 5 bases and J gave up 5 bases, with 29 bases separating them. The CDR3 has 19 amino acids. Germline V gene sequence: CDR1 SGHAT, CDR2 FQNNGV.